A single T cell receptor beta chain is shown here with its context. Its antigen is not identified. This may arise from a read error, as a much more abundant clone is one base away. The data originate from a study of T cells in Graves' hyperthyroidism and ophthalmopathy. Notes on the study in general: Also found in blood were most expanded thyroid clonotypes above 0.001. Onset of ophthalmopathy came a median roughly 6.9 months after the model predicted it.

It was RNA transcripts that yielded the amplified TCR beta CDR3 regions. The HTBI primer set was used in a first-round RT-PCR of the TCR CDR3. Using its own MiXCR run on the multiplex PCR reads, TCRdb lists one record per CDR3 protein. The sample yields 700,000 to 950,000 distinct CDR3 sequences, over 35% seen once. Germline V lookup: CDR1 DFQATT, CDR2 SNEGSKA (reference sequence). The CDR3 has 13 amino acids. Patients counted as stable if ophthalmopathy did not develop within 18 months. Investigators excluded patients with uncontrolled infection, other autoimmune disease, pregnancy or lactation. The TCR comes from a woman in her forties with Graves' hyperthyroidism. Material for sequencing was blood. The V and J genes are TRBV20-1 and TRBJ1-5, with a weak D call TRBD1 (6 bases). As DNA, the CDR3 is TGCGGTGCTCAGGGGTACGGCAATCAGCCCCAGCATTTT. Its protein is CGAQGYGNQPQHF.